What follows are 20 T cell receptor beta chains derived from one specimen sequenced in a study of CD8 T cells in ankylosing spondylitis. From the 5' RACE reads, TCRdb called clonotypes with MiXCR, one entry per CDR3 protein. The table lists 150,000 or so distinct CDR3 sequences, about 32% of them singletons. The sample consisted of synovial fluid, either unsorted or a sorted T cell fraction (not recorded which). These receptors originate from a male donor with ankylosing spondylitis.

The chain has TRBV5-6 and TRBJ2-2; D unclear. CDR1 SGHDT and CDR2 YYEEEE come from the germline V gene. V gave up 0 bases and J gave up 6 bases, with 15 bases separating them. This CDR3 region has 16 residues. The chain's CDR3 is CASSLDTLQSSGELFF. The CDR3 DNA reads as TGTGCCAGCAGCTTGGATACACTACAATCCTCCGGGGAGCTGTTTTTT.

This chain uses TRBV20-1 with TRBJ2-7, with 9 nucleotides matching TRBD2. V shed 6 bases and J 3 bases; nucleotides not matched to a gene: 9. CDR3 length: 14 residues. Germline V gene sequence: CDR1 DFQATT, CDR2 SNEGSKA (reference sequence). The CDR3, as DNA: TGCAGTGCGAGACGTAGCGGGAGCGTCTACGAGCAGTACTTC. This sequence encodes CSARRSGSVYEQYF.

This clonotype occurred many times. The chain employs TRBV24-1 and TRBJ2-1, with D perhaps TRBD1 (6 bases). Germline CDR1 KGHDR, CDR2 SFDVKD. This CDR3 contains 14 residues. V lost 5 bases and J 5 bases, leaving 12 bases between the germline ends. DNA for the CDR3: TGTGCCACCAGTGGGGGCACAGGGAACAATGAGCAGTTCTTC. This sequence encodes CATSGGTGNNEQFF.

This clonotype has at least ten counts. This chain links TRBV29-1 with TRBJ1-1; TRBD1 aligns across 8 bases. Germline trimming cut 5 bases from V and 1 base from J; bases unmatched to any gene: 3. Germline CDR1 reads SQVTM; CDR2 reads ANQGSEA. CDR3 length: 13 residues. CDR3 residues: CSVQGAANTEAFF. In nucleotides, the CDR3 is TGCAGCGTTCAGGGGGCCGCGAACACTGAAGCTTTCTTT.

The chain recombines TRBV6-1 with TRBJ1-2, with a possible D match to TRBD1 (6 bases). With 0 bases removed from V and 4 bases from J, the gap between germline ends came to 9 bases. Per germline, CDR1 MNHNS and CDR2 SASEGT. The CDR3 has 14 amino acids. CDR3 residues: CASSEAGAGYGYTF. CDR3 coding DNA: TGTGCCAGCAGTGAAGCGGGGGCGGGCTATGGCTACACCTTC.

There are many counts of this clonotype. This chain uses TRBV3-1 with TRBJ1-2, with D maybe TRBD1 (5 bases). The V and J ends lost 0 bases and 5 bases respectively, with 7 bases between them. CDR1 is LGHDT, CDR2 YNNKEL, per germline (reference sequence). The CDR3 sequence is 13 residues long. DNA of the CDR3: TGTGCCAGCAGCCAAGATGGGGCATATGGCTACACCTTC. It translates to CASSQDGAYGYTF.

The rearrangement joins TRBV2 to TRBJ2-2; 8 bases line up with TRBD2. The CDR3 extends over 16 amino acids. In germline, CDR1 is SNHLY, CDR2 FYNNEI. The V segment lost 6 bases and the J segment 3 bases; nucleotides outside the gene matches: 9. In nucleotides, the CDR3 is TGTGCCAGCAGACTACGGGGGGGCCGGGACACCGGGGAGCTGTTTTTT. It codes for CASRLRGGRDTGELFF. Looking up the rest from reference TRBV2 and TRBJ2-2 gives the full variable domain: EPEVTQTPSHQVTQMGQEVILRCVPISNHLYFYWYRQILGQKVEFLVSFYNNEISEKSEIFDDQFSVERPDGSNFTLKIRSTKLEDSAMYFCASRLRGGRDTGELFFGEGSRLTVL.

This clonotype has a handful of counts. This chain connects TRBV30 to TRBJ2-1; TRBD2 matches at 9 bases. The V gene end was trimmed by 7 bases and the J gene end by 5 bases; junction bases not matched to a gene: 6. The CDR3 loop spans 13 amino acids. Germline lookup yields CDR1 GTSNPN and CDR2 SVGIG (reference sequence). CDR3 bases: TGTGCCTCCCGGGCGGGGGGGAACAATGAGCAGTTCTTC. Encoded protein: CASRAGGNNEQFF. Full variable domain (rest looked up from reference TRBV30 and TRBJ2-1): SQTIHQWPATLVQPVGSPLSLECTVEGTSNPNLYWYRQAAGRGLQLLFYSVGIGQISSEVPQNLSASRPQDRQFILSSKKLLLSDSGFYLCASRAGGNNEQFFGPGTRLTVL.

V gene TRBV10-2 combines with J gene TRBJ2-1; 8 positions match TRBD1. Trimming removed 6 bases from V and 6 bases from J; junction bases left unmatched: 4. The CDR3 length is 13 residues. Germline values: CDR1 WSHSY, CDR2 SAAADI. The CDR3 loop reads CASRLTGVNEQFF. The DNA of the CDR3 is TGCGCCAGCAGGCTGACAGGGGTCAATGAGCAGTTCTTC.

J is TRBJ2-5 and V is TRBV6-2 or TRBV6-3; 9 bases match TRBD2. From germline, CDR1 is MNHEY and CDR2 SVGEGT. CDR3 length: 14 amino acids. In DNA, the CDR3 is TGTGCTCACGATCGCGGGAGGGCCAGGGAGACCCAGTACTTC. It yields the protein CAHDRGRARETQYF.

This clonotype was picked up many times. This chain links TRBV30 with TRBJ1-1, with D possibly being TRBD1 (5 bases). The germline V gene has CDR1 GTSNPN and CDR2 SVGIG (reference sequence). The CDR3 runs 13 residues. Trimming removed 4 bases at V and 10 bases at J, with 19 bases between. The CDR3 is CAWTRDPGSGAFF. In DNA, the CDR3 is TGTGCCTGGACTCGGGACCCAGGGAGTGGAGCTTTCTTT.

The chain has TRBV11-2 and TRBJ2-7; 7 bases are a match to TRBD2. CDR3 length: 15 amino acids. After removal of 3 bases from V and 1 base from J, the junction contained 6 bases not matched to a gene. Germline-derived CDR1 and CDR2 are SGHAT and FQNNGV. CDR3 loop: CASSLGLSHSYEQYF. The CDR3 nucleotides are TGTGCCAGCAGCTTGGGACTATCCCATTCCTACGAGCAGTACTTC.

This clonotype has a handful of counts. This chain uses TRBV11-1 with TRBJ2-1; 12 bases align to TRBD2. Germline CDR1 reads SGHAT; CDR2 reads FQDESV (reference sequence). The ends lost 2 bases at V and 4 bases at J; junction bases unmatched: 6. The CDR3 has 17 amino acids. CDR3 sequence: CASSLRSLAGGYNEQFF. The CDR3 nucleotides read TGTGCCAGCAGCTTAAGAAGCCTAGCGGGAGGGTACAATGAGCAGTTCTTC. The full variable domain, rest sourced from reference TRBV11-1 and TRBJ2-1, is EAEVAQSPRYKITEKSQAVAFWCDPISGHATLYWYRQILGQGPELLVQFQDESVVDDSQLPKDRFSAERLKGVDSTLKIQPAELGDSAMYLCASSLRSLAGGYNEQFFGPGTRLTVL.

The chain uses TRBV2 and TRBJ2-3; D could derive from TRBD1 or TRBD2 (5 bases each). Germline lookup yields CDR1 SNHLY and CDR2 FYNNEI. The CDR3 contains 14 residues. Trimming pared 6 bases from V and 6 bases from J, leaving 16 bases between. DNA of the CDR3: TGTGCCAGCAGGTACCCCCCCCGGGGCGATACGCAGTATTTT. As protein: CASRYPPRGDTQYF.

This clonotype came up a few times. The chain links TRBV20-1 to TRBJ2-7; 12 bases fit TRBD2. The germline gives CDR1 DFQATT, CDR2 SNEGSKA (reference sequence). This CDR3 region has 15 residues. Trimming at V came to 5 bases and at J to 0 bases, leaving 5 bases not matched to a gene. This chain's CDR3 is CSAQGLAGHSYEQYF. The CDR3 nucleotides are TGCAGTGCTCAAGGACTAGCGGGACACTCCTACGAGCAGTACTTC.

The chain employs TRBV5-1 and TRBJ1-5, with 9 bases identical to TRBD1. J lost 4 bases, V lost 4 bases, and 15 bases had no gene match. This CDR3 is 18 amino acids long. CDR1 SGHRS and CDR2 YFSETQ come from the germline V gene. The CDR3 DNA is TGCGCCAGCAGCCTTGTACCCTTACAGGGGGCGGGTAATCAGCCCCAGCATTTT. This sequence encodes CASSLVPLQGAGNQPQHF.

This rearrangement joins TRBV6-2 or TRBV6-3 to TRBJ2-7, with 7 bases matching TRBD2. The germline CDR1 and CDR2 sequences are MNHEY and SVGEGT. The junction had 6 bases not matched to a gene; V was cut back by 5 bases and J by 2 bases. This CDR3 has 14 amino acids. The CDR3, as DNA: TGTGCCAGCAGTGACCCAGGACTAGCCTACGAGCAGTACTTC. Residues: CASSDPGLAYEQYF.

The chain couples TRBV30 to TRBJ2-7, with D perhaps matching TRBD2 (5 bases). Trimming pared 0 bases from V and 6 bases from J, leaving 15 bases between. Germline CDR1 GTSNPN, CDR2 SVGIG (reference sequence). The CDR3 has 14 amino acids. DNA for the CDR3: TGTGCCTGGAGTGTACTGGTCCTTCGGGGCGAGCAGTACTTC. Its translation: CAWSVLVLRGEQYF.

This clonotype showed up just a few times. The chain carries TRBV28 and TRBJ1-1; perhaps TRBD1 as D (6 bases). Germline loops: CDR1 MDHEN, CDR2 SYDVKM. The V gene lost 3 bases and the J gene lost 1 base, with 15 bases spanning the gap. The CDR3 runs 16 residues. The CDR3 protein is CASSFSSGGRNTEAFF. In DNA form, the CDR3 reads TGTGCCAGCAGTTTTAGTTCGGGGGGCCGGAACACTGAAGCTTTCTTT.

This clonotype was counted between two and nine times. The V and J genes are TRBV27 and TRBJ1-5; possibly TRBD1 for D (6 bases). V was cut by 7 bases and J by 4 bases, with 17 bases left in between. The germline CDR1 and CDR2 sequences are MNHEY and SMNVEV (reference sequence). The CDR3 is 15 residues long. As DNA, the CDR3 is TGTGCCAGCAAATCCGGGGGCCGGGGGAATCAGCCCCAGCATTTT. Translating it yields CASKSGGRGNQPQHF.